One T cell receptor beta chain is described in this entry. Its antigen is not known. A much larger clone is a single base away; this may be a read error. Total RNA (approximately 450 ng) served as template for TCR beta cDNA synthesis primed by a constant-region primer. Slightly modified ARM-PCR with three nested multiplex PCR rounds yielded TCR beta libraries. It was with TRBV1-TRBV30 forward primers and a C-beta reverse primer that the first two PCR rounds were run, at around 10 cycles each. TCRdb used MiXCR to reprocess the multiplex PCR reads, holding one entry per CDR3 protein. The data hold about 200,000 distinct CDR3 sequences, with approximately 86% observed a single time. These data originate in a study of tumor-infiltrating lymphocytes in primary liver carcinoma. Study-level background: Yields of productive TCRbeta reads ranged from roughly 3.5 to 7.5 million per sample and were similar across tissue types. Whole-study results and caveats: Found in all five tumor regions were only about 8-24% of top clones.

Unsorted bulk tissue, roughly 20-32 mg of it, served as the source for co-extraction of RNA and DNA. Each sampled tumor had five separate regions taken from it. This CDR3 contains 16 residues. Per germline, CDR1 GTSNPN and CDR2 SVGIG (reference sequence). The germline V and J ends were trimmed by 4 bases and 0 bases, with 13 bases remaining between them. The sample comprised tumor tissue from primary liver carcinoma. This TCR was sampled from a man between 40 and 49 years old with primary liver carcinoma and hepatitis B virus infection. This chain links TRBV30 with TRBJ2-6; D might be TRBD1 (6 bases). CDR3 in amino acids: CAWTATGHSGANVLTF. In nucleotides, the CDR3 is TGTGCCTGGACTGCGACAGGCCACTCTGGGGCCAACGTCCTGACTTTC.